These 5 T cell receptor beta chains originate from one sample sequenced in a study of beta chain features in type 1 diabetes. Reverse transcription of all isolated RNA meant that expressed TCRB transcripts were sequenced. Method: immunoSEQ multiplex PCR; TCRdb's copy keeps in-frame clones and lacks some. This sample has fewer than 25,000 clones, with roughly three quarters found just once. Input material: Tregs from blood. The receptors come from a woman in her thirties or forties in good health.

This chain uses TRBV6-5 with TRBJ2-3; 11 bases align to TRBD2. Per germline, CDR1 MNHEY and CDR2 SVGAGI. This CDR3 has 15 amino acids. Germline trimming cut 2 bases from V and 5 bases from J; bases unmatched to any gene: 3. The CDR3 coding sequence is TGTGCCAGCAGTTACGTACTAGCGGGGGTAGATACGCAGTATTTT. Its translation is CASSYVLAGVDTQYF.

In this sample, this clone turned up a few times. The rearrangement links TRBV2 to TRBJ2-7, with a weak D call TRBD1 (6 bases). The CDR3 length is 12 residues. Germline V gene data show CDR1 as SNHLY and CDR2 as FYNNEI. Trimming removed 8 bases at V and 2 bases at J, with 10 bases between. CDR3 in DNA: TGTGCCAGCGGTTGGGACACCTACGAGCAGTACTTC. It translates to CASGWDTYEQYF.

J is TRBJ2-5 and V is TRBV4-1, with a tentative D call TRBD2 (6 bases). This CDR3 region has 16 residues. The V gene's germline CDR1 is MGHRA and CDR2 YSYEKL. The V and J ends lost 1 base and 4 bases respectively, with 16 bases between them. The CDR3 sequence: CASSQGPGSGGETQYF. CDR3 nucleotide sequence: TGCGCCAGCAGCCAAGGACCCGGGAGTGGCGGAGAGACCCAGTACTTC.

A remark on this clone: Other DNA sequences in the same sample also yield this CDR3. The chain employs TRBV29-1 and TRBJ2-3, with TRBD2 identical over 7 bases. This CDR3 spans 14 amino acids. The germline CDR1 and CDR2 sequences are SQVTM and ANQGSEA. Unmatched junction bases numbered 14, after V lost 8 bases and J lost 6 bases. The CDR3 spells CSLNRGDPGDTQYF. The CDR3 bases are TGCAGCCTAAACCGGGGGGATCCGGGGGATACGCAGTATTTT.

V usage is TRBV7-9 and J usage is TRBJ2-6; 8 bases are shared with TRBD1. There are 16 residues in the CDR3. The germline V gene encodes CDR1 SEHNR and CDR2 FQNEAQ (reference sequence). Trimming at V came to 6 bases and at J to 5 bases, leaving 9 bases not matched to a gene. The CDR3 nucleotides read TGTGCCAGCAGTTTATACCAGGGGGCGAGGGCCAACGTCCTGACTTTC. Encoded protein: CASSLYQGARANVLTF.